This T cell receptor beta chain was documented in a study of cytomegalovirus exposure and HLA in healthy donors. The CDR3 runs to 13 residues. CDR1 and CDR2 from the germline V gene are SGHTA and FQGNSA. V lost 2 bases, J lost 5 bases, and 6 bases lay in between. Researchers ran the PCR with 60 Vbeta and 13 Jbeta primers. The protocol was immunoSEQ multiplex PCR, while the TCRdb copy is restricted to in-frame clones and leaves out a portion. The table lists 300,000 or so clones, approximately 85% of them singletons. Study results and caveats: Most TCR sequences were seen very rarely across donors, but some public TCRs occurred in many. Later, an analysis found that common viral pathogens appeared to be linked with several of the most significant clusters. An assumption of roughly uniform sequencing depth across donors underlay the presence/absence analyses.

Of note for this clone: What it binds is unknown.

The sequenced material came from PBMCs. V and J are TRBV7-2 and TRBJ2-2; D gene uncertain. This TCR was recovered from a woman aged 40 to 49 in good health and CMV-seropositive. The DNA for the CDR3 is TGTGCCAGCAGCTTACAGCGAACCGGGGAGCTGTTTTTT. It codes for CASSLQRTGELFF.